The following is a TCR beta chain sequence with its context. The target of this receptor is not known. One base away there is no much larger clone; base qualities are not given. In Seattle, one collaborating source enrolled patients while the infection was active and tracked those patients longitudinally over the course of disease. The collaborating institutions used their own protocols to collect whole blood in K2EDTA tubes. For TCRbeta analysis, collaborators shipped samples in one of three forms: frozen whole blood, isolated PBMCs, or DNA extracted from either of those sample types. The germline V gene encodes CDR1 LNHNV and CDR2 YYDKDF (reference sequence). The cysteine opens and the phenylalanine closes a CDR3 of 14 amino acids. CDR3 DNA is the only sequence kept; it has 42 bases, read in frame from the first base. The junction carries 8 bases between V and J, which are trimmed by 0 bases and 6 bases respectively.

This sample is part of a study of blood T cell repertoires in COVID-19 (dated by TCRdb to 2018 to 2020). Context from the whole study: Samples covering the acute and convalescent phases of COVID-19 were provided by collaborators in the United States, Italy and Spain. The prospective study material was composed of cDNA or gDNA derived from T cells, B-cell-depleted T cells, or PBMCs. Where available, HLA class I and class II types were obtained from metadata supplied by the sample provider rather than from assay-based typing. The sample metadata nearly always contained a de-identified subject ID, COVID-19 status, age in years and sex. The repertoires were made available in a free public database intended to serve as a resource for research on the immune response to SARS-CoV-2. The samples were drawn from two sources: the first 160 participants of the ongoing ImmuneRACE study, and some 1,300 subjects contributed by 6 global collaborators. The dataset comprised deeply sampled blood TCRbeta repertoires from subjects exposed to, actively infected with, or recovered from COVID-19.

Findings and caveats that apply to the study as a whole: The amount of clinical and demographic metadata varied by source and participant and was provided uncurated.

TCRbeta CDR3 regions were amplified from genomic DNA by means of the immunoSEQ Assay, a bias-controlled multiplex PCR. In the source study's methods: Within the assay, amplification of reference gene primers was used to estimate how many nucleated cells each sample contained. Sequence reads were collapsed and filtered to measure the absolute abundance of every unique TCRbeta CDR3 rearrangement. For each sample, productive Simpson clonality was calculated by taking the square root of Simpson's diversity index across productive rearrangements. Held by TCRdb, this immuneACCESS table contains in-frame sequences only and omits some clones. Under half of the omission traces to an unresolved V gene where checked; the cause of the rest is unknown. V, J and clone size were drawn from that table, and D and trimming were deduced from the DNA. The sample records 250,000 to 400,000 clones, 85% to 90% of which are singletons. The ten most abundant clones make up roughly 2.9% of the sample.

This receptor was taken from a woman younger than 45 with COVID-19, enrolled during active disease. The sample was peripheral blood. The V gene is TRBV15 and the J gene is TRBJ2-2, with the D gene call left open. The CDR3 reads as follows: CATSRDLLAGELFF. The DNA sequence reads TGTGCCACCAGCAGAGATCTGCTAGCCGGGGAGCTGTTTTTT.